A selection of T cell receptor beta chains follows, all from one sample in a study of identical twins. TCRdb re-analysed the 5' RACE reads in MiXCR, keeping a single row per CDR3 protein. The table includes about 530,000 distinct CDR3 sequences, 12% to 15% detected once. The sample was also reused in another study, on yellow fever vaccine responses in identical twins.

Sequenced sample: CD4+ T cells sorted from blood. These receptors were taken from a woman aged 18-30 years in good health. Each CDR3 is given with its conserved first and last residue. The D gene is left open where the match is weak. Only part of the rows carry a size: once, few, many, or a class if the clone is expanded.

cdr3_nt: TGTGCCAGCAGTTACGCCGGGCTAGCGGATTACAATGAGCAGTTCTTC
cdr3_aa: CASSYAGLADYNEQFF
j_call: TRBJ2-1
clone_size: NA
d_call: TRBD2
v_call: TRBV6-2/TRBV6-3

cdr3_nt: TGTGCCAGCAGCCAAGATCCCGGACTAGCGGGAGTGTCGCAGTTCTTC
cdr3_aa: CASSQDPGLAGVSQFF
j_call: TRBJ2-1
clone_size: NA
d_call: TRBD2
v_call: TRBV3-1

cdr3_nt: TGTGCCAGCAGCTACCTGACTAGCGGGACTTATACGCAGTATTTT
cdr3_aa: CASSYLTSGTYTQYF
j_call: TRBJ2-3
clone_size: few
d_call: TRBD2
v_call: TRBV7-8

cdr3_nt: TGCGCCAGCAGCCGCATGGATTTCTCTGGAAACACCATATATTTT
cdr3_aa: CASSRMDFSGNTIYF
j_call: TRBJ1-3
clone_size: few
d_call: NA
v_call: TRBV4-1

cdr3_nt: TGTGCCAGCAGTTTACCATTCGTCGGGGAGCTGTTTTTT
cdr3_aa: CASSLPFVGELFF
j_call: TRBJ2-2
clone_size: NA
d_call: NA
v_call: TRBV12-3/TRBV12-4

cdr3_nt: TGCAGTGCTAGAGAGGGCAGTAGCGGGTACAATGAGCAGTTCTTC
cdr3_aa: CSAREGSSGYNEQFF
j_call: TRBJ2-1
clone_size: NA
d_call: TRBD2
v_call: TRBV20-1

cdr3_nt: TGTGCCAGCGCAGAGCGGCCTTATAATTCACCCCTCCACTTT
cdr3_aa: CASAERPYNSPLHF
j_call: TRBJ1-6
clone_size: NA
d_call: NA
v_call: TRBV6-1

cdr3_nt: TGTGCCAGCAGCTTACGGGGCGACAGGCCTGAGACCCAGTACTTC
cdr3_aa: CASSLRGDRPETQYF
j_call: TRBJ2-5
clone_size: few
d_call: NA
v_call: TRBV11-2

cdr3_nt: TGTGCCAGCAGCCAGCGACAGGGGATCACAGATACGCAGTATTTT
cdr3_aa: CASSQRQGITDTQYF
j_call: TRBJ2-3
clone_size: NA
d_call: TRBD1
v_call: TRBV3-1

cdr3_nt: TGTGCCAGCAGCTTAGACCCCATTAGCACTGAAGCTTTCTTT
cdr3_aa: CASSLDPISTEAFF
j_call: TRBJ1-1
clone_size: NA
d_call: NA
v_call: TRBV7-9

cdr3_nt: TGTGCCAGCAGTGATAGGGCAGTTGGAGGCTACACCTTC
cdr3_aa: CASSDRAVGGYTF
j_call: TRBJ1-2
clone_size: NA
d_call: NA
v_call: TRBV2

cdr3_nt: TGCGCCAGCAGCCAGATTCTGGGGGACGGGCAGCCCCAGCATTTT
cdr3_aa: CASSQILGDGQPQHF
j_call: TRBJ1-5
clone_size: NA
d_call: NA
v_call: TRBV4-1

cdr3_nt: TGCAGCGTTGAAGACCCTTGGGAGACCCAGTACTTC
cdr3_aa: CSVEDPWETQYF
j_call: TRBJ2-5
clone_size: few
d_call: NA
v_call: TRBV29-1

cdr3_nt: TGTGCCAGCAGACCAGGGAGCTCCTACAATGAGCAGTTCTTC
cdr3_aa: CASRPGSSYNEQFF
j_call: TRBJ2-1
clone_size: few
d_call: NA
v_call: TRBV5-6

cdr3_nt: TGTGCCAGCCGCACCGGGAGCACGAACACCGGGGAGCTGTTTTTT
cdr3_aa: CASRTGSTNTGELFF
j_call: TRBJ2-2
clone_size: few
d_call: NA
v_call: TRBV6-1

cdr3_nt: TGTGCCAGCACCCTGACCCAGTCGGCCGGGGAGCTGTTTTTT
cdr3_aa: CASTLTQSAGELFF
j_call: TRBJ2-2
clone_size: NA
d_call: NA
v_call: TRBV6-1

cdr3_nt: TGCGCCAGCAGCCCCAGGTTTGGGCCTCGCAATTACAATGAGCAGTTCTTC
cdr3_aa: CASSPRFGPRNYNEQFF
j_call: TRBJ2-1
clone_size: NA
d_call: NA
v_call: TRBV5-1

cdr3_nt: TGTGCCAGCAGTGACAGGGGGCCTGGTGGCTACACCTTC
cdr3_aa: CASSDRGPGGYTF
j_call: TRBJ1-2
clone_size: NA
d_call: TRBD1
v_call: TRBV6-1

cdr3_nt: TGTGCCAGCAGCCGCCTACCGGGACACCTTGCGAACACCGGGGAGCTGTTTTTT
cdr3_aa: CASSRLPGHLANTGELFF
j_call: TRBJ2-2
clone_size: few
d_call: NA
v_call: TRBV14

cdr3_nt: TGCAGTGCTAGAGTTGGCAAGGCCGTCCTTCTCGGTCACAATGAGCAGTTCTTC
cdr3_aa: CSARVGKAVLLGHNEQFF
j_call: TRBJ2-1
clone_size: NA
d_call: NA
v_call: TRBV20-1

cdr3_nt: TGCAGTGCTAGTTACCCGGGGACCAGAGGCAAGTACGAGCAGTACTTC
cdr3_aa: CSASYPGTRGKYEQYF
j_call: TRBJ2-7
clone_size: NA
d_call: NA
v_call: TRBV20-1

cdr3_nt: TGTGCCAGCAGCGTAGAGTCCGCCACATACGAACAGTTCTTC
cdr3_aa: CASSVESATYEQFF
j_call: TRBJ2-1
clone_size: NA
d_call: NA
v_call: TRBV9

cdr3_nt: TGCAGTGCTAGAGAGCCACTCTGGGGGGCACACAATGAGCAGTTCTTC
cdr3_aa: CSAREPLWGAHNEQFF
j_call: TRBJ2-1
clone_size: NA
d_call: NA
v_call: TRBV20-1

cdr3_nt: TGTGCCAGCAGCCCTGACCCCAGGGGAGATTACGAGCAGTACTTC
cdr3_aa: CASSPDPRGDYEQYF
j_call: TRBJ2-7
clone_size: NA
d_call: NA
v_call: TRBV5-5

cdr3_nt: TGTGCCAGCAGCCAAGATACCACAGGGGGGAGCTACACCTTC
cdr3_aa: CASSQDTTGGSYTF
j_call: TRBJ1-2
clone_size: NA
d_call: TRBD1
v_call: TRBV3-1

cdr3_nt: TGCGCCAGCAGGTTCGGACAGACCAATTCACCCCTCCACTTT
cdr3_aa: CASRFGQTNSPLHF
j_call: TRBJ1-6
clone_size: NA
d_call: NA
v_call: TRBV5-1

cdr3_nt: TGCAGCGTCGACCAGGGCCGGGAGACCCAGTACTTC
cdr3_aa: CSVDQGRETQYF
j_call: TRBJ2-5
clone_size: once
d_call: NA
v_call: TRBV29-1

cdr3_nt: TGTGCCAGCAGCTTGGAGAGCCACAATGAGCAGTTCTTC
cdr3_aa: CASSLESHNEQFF
j_call: TRBJ2-1
clone_size: NA
d_call: NA
v_call: TRBV5-4

cdr3_nt: TGTGCCAGCAGCCCCAAGGGGGGGGATGGCTACACCTTC
cdr3_aa: CASSPKGGDGYTF
j_call: TRBJ1-2
clone_size: NA
d_call: NA
v_call: TRBV5-4

cdr3_nt: TGCAGCGTTGACCAAGGACAGAACACAGATACGCAGTATTTT
cdr3_aa: CSVDQGQNTDTQYF
j_call: TRBJ2-3
clone_size: NA
d_call: NA
v_call: TRBV29-1

cdr3_nt: TGCGCCAGCAGCGTCGGACAGGACTCCTCGCCCCAGCATTTT
cdr3_aa: CASSVGQDSSPQHF
j_call: TRBJ1-5
clone_size: many
d_call: TRBD1
v_call: TRBV5-1

cdr3_nt: TGTGCCAGCAGTTTAGCGAGGGCTTTCTTT
cdr3_aa: CASSLARAFF
j_call: TRBJ1-1
clone_size: many
d_call: NA
v_call: TRBV12-3/TRBV12-4

cdr3_nt: TGTGCCATCAGTAACGGAGACACCGGGGAGCTGTTTTTT
cdr3_aa: CAISNGDTGELFF
j_call: TRBJ2-2
clone_size: NA
d_call: NA
v_call: TRBV10-3

cdr3_nt: TGCAGCGTACCGGGACAGAGAAATTCACCCCTCCACTTT
cdr3_aa: CSVPGQRNSPLHF
j_call: TRBJ1-6
clone_size: NA
d_call: TRBD1
v_call: TRBV29-1

cdr3_nt: TGTGCCAGCAGCTTAGACTGGGGAAGGACTGAAGCTTTCTTT
cdr3_aa: CASSLDWGRTEAFF
j_call: TRBJ1-1
clone_size: few
d_call: NA
v_call: TRBV7-2

cdr3_nt: TGTGCCAGCAGTTCTGAGATCTGGTCCCAGCATTTT
cdr3_aa: CASSSEIWSQHF
j_call: TRBJ1-5
clone_size: NA
d_call: NA
v_call: TRBV12-3/TRBV12-4

cdr3_nt: TGTGCCAGCAGCCAACTCGGGGACAGTAATTCACCCCTCCACTTT
cdr3_aa: CASSQLGDSNSPLHF
j_call: TRBJ1-6
clone_size: few
d_call: TRBD1
v_call: TRBV3-1

cdr3_nt: TGCAGTGCTAGAGATCTTAAGGGTAACGAGCAGTACTTC
cdr3_aa: CSARDLKGNEQYF
j_call: TRBJ2-7
clone_size: NA
d_call: NA
v_call: TRBV20-1

cdr3_nt: TGCGCCAGCAGCCAGGGGACAGGGCTTCACCAAAAACTGTTTTTT
cdr3_aa: CASSQGTGLHQKLFF
j_call: TRBJ1-4
clone_size: few
d_call: TRBD1
v_call: TRBV4-1

cdr3_nt: TGCGCCAGCAGCTTAGTATCGGGGCGGAAGGAGACCCAGTACTTC
cdr3_aa: CASSLVSGRKETQYF
j_call: TRBJ2-5
clone_size: NA
d_call: NA
v_call: TRBV5-1

cdr3_nt: TGTGCCAGCAGCTTATATATCTTGGGACCACTTGACACAGATACGCAGTATTTT
cdr3_aa: CASSLYILGPLDTDTQYF
j_call: TRBJ2-3
clone_size: NA
d_call: NA
v_call: TRBV13

cdr3_nt: TGTGCCAGCAGTGAAACGGGGTTTAGCGGTGGCAGGACAGATACGCAGTATTTT
cdr3_aa: CASSETGFSGGRTDTQYF
j_call: TRBJ2-3
clone_size: few
d_call: NA
v_call: TRBV2

cdr3_nt: TGTGCCAGCAGTGAAGTGCCGGGAGGGACCTACAATGAGCAGTTCTTC
cdr3_aa: CASSEVPGGTYNEQFF
j_call: TRBJ2-1
clone_size: NA
d_call: TRBD2
v_call: TRBV6-1

cdr3_nt: TGTGCCAGCAGCAAAGACAGGGGGCTTCAAGAGACCCAGTACTTC
cdr3_aa: CASSKDRGLQETQYF
j_call: TRBJ2-5
clone_size: few
d_call: TRBD1
v_call: TRBV3-1

cdr3_nt: TGTGCCAGCAGTGAAAGTCACTATTACGAGCAGTACTTC
cdr3_aa: CASSESHYYEQYF
j_call: TRBJ2-7
clone_size: few
d_call: NA
v_call: TRBV6-1

cdr3_nt: TGCGCCAGCAGCTTGGCCCCTAGCGGGAGCTCCTACAATGAGCAGTTCTTC
cdr3_aa: CASSLAPSGSSYNEQFF
j_call: TRBJ2-1
clone_size: few
d_call: TRBD2
v_call: TRBV5-1

cdr3_nt: TGTGCCAGCAGTGAAAGCCTACGATACGAGCAGTACTTC
cdr3_aa: CASSESLRYEQYF
j_call: TRBJ2-7
clone_size: few
d_call: NA
v_call: TRBV6-1

cdr3_nt: TGCGCCAGCAGCTCGAAGGGACTTACGGGTGAGCAGTTCTTC
cdr3_aa: CASSSKGLTGEQFF
j_call: TRBJ2-1
clone_size: few
d_call: NA
v_call: TRBV5-1

cdr3_nt: TGTGCCAGCAGTTCAGCAGGGGGCAATCAGCCCCAGCATTTT
cdr3_aa: CASSSAGGNQPQHF
j_call: TRBJ1-5
clone_size: few
d_call: NA
v_call: TRBV27

cdr3_nt: TGCAGCGTGGGGGGACAGGGATCCTACGAGCAGTACTTC
cdr3_aa: CSVGGQGSYEQYF
j_call: TRBJ2-7
clone_size: many
d_call: TRBD1
v_call: TRBV29-1

cdr3_nt: TGTGCCAGCTCACCAGGGACTAGCGGTCCCACAGATACGCAGTATTTT
cdr3_aa: CASSPGTSGPTDTQYF
j_call: TRBJ2-3
clone_size: few
d_call: TRBD2
v_call: TRBV18

cdr3_nt: TGCGCCAGCAGCTCGACAGGGACGTGGGGCTACACCTTC
cdr3_aa: CASSSTGTWGYTF
j_call: TRBJ1-2
clone_size: few
d_call: TRBD1
v_call: TRBV5-1

cdr3_nt: TGCGCCAGCAGCTGGAGGGGGCTAGCACTCTCCTACAATGAGCAGTTCTTC
cdr3_aa: CASSWRGLALSYNEQFF
j_call: TRBJ2-1
clone_size: many
d_call: NA
v_call: TRBV5-1

cdr3_nt: TGTGCCAGCAGCCTAAGGACTAGCAGGAATGAGCAGTTCTTC
cdr3_aa: CASSLRTSRNEQFF
j_call: TRBJ2-1
clone_size: NA
d_call: TRBD2
v_call: TRBV11-2

cdr3_nt: TGTGCCAGCAGTTTTCAAATCTCTGGGGATACGCAGTATTTT
cdr3_aa: CASSFQISGDTQYF
j_call: TRBJ2-3
clone_size: NA
d_call: NA
v_call: TRBV12-3/TRBV12-4

cdr3_nt: TGCAGCGTTGCGGGAGTGGGTTTAGAGACCCAGTACTTC
cdr3_aa: CSVAGVGLETQYF
j_call: TRBJ2-5
clone_size: NA
d_call: NA
v_call: TRBV29-1